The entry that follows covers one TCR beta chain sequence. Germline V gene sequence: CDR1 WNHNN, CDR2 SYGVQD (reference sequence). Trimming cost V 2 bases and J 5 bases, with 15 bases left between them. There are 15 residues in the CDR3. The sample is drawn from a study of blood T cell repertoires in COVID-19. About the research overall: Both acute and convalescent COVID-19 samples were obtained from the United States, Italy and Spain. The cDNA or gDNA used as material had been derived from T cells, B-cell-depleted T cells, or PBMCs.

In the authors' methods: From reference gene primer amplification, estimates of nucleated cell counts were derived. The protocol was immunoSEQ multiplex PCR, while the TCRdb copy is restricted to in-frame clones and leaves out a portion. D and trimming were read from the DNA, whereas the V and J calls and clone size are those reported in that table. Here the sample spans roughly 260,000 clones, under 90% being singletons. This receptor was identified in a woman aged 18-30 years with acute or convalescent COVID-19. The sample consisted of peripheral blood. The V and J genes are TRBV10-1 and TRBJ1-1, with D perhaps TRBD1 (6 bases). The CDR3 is CASSETNRAGTEAFF. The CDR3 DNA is TGCGCCAGCAGTGAGACCAACAGGGCTGGGACTGAAGCTTTCTTT.